The 9 T cell receptor beta chains below were found in one sample sequenced in a study of blood T cells in healthy people across ages. Primed by a sample-barcoded 5' primer and a J-beta primer mix, a second PCR proceeded for roughly 6 to 12 cycles. TCRdb reanalysed the 5' RACE reads using MiXCR and keeps one entry per CDR3 protein. The sample lists 800,000 or so distinct CDR3 sequences; around 25% were seen once. This sample was also put to use in a study of T cells of mothers and their children.

Specimen: blood. Source of these receptors: a boy younger than 18 in good health.

The V gene is TRBV11-2, the J gene TRBJ2-7; D is ambiguous. Germline V lookup: CDR1 SGHAT, CDR2 FQNNGV. This CDR3 has 15 residues. Deletions cut 5 bases from V and 3 bases from J, with 17 bases between. The CDR3 region is CASSDSAGPNYEQYF. The CDR3 DNA sequence: TGTGCCAGCAGCGATTCTGCTGGACCTAACTACGAGCAGTACTTC.

The chain is built from TRBV6-6 and TRBJ2-1, with D possibly called TRBD1 or TRBD2 (5 bases each). Germline CDR1 reads MNHNY; CDR2 reads SVGAGI (reference sequence). This CDR3 has 14 amino acids. With 6 bases removed from V and 3 bases from J, the gap between germline ends came to 12 bases. The DNA of the CDR3 is TGTGCCAGCAGGTACGGGACCCACTACAATGAGCAGTTCTTC. The encoded protein is CASRYGTHYNEQFF.

DNA of the CDR3: TGCAGCGTTCCGGGACTAGGTCGGTATGAGCAGTTCTTC. The encoded protein is CSVPGLGRYEQFF. The chain joins TRBV29-1 to TRBJ2-1; the match to TRBD2 covers 8 bases. The length of the CDR3 is 13 residues. V shed 5 bases and J 8 bases; nucleotides not matched to a gene: 8. Germline V gene data show CDR1 as SQVTM and CDR2 as ANQGSEA.

Details on this clonotype: One end of the junction varies from germline; a read error may be responsible. The chain carries TRBV28 and TRBJ2-5; 8 nucleotides agree with TRBD2. Germline V gene lookup returns CDR1 MDHEN and CDR2 SYDVKM. The CDR3 extends over 15 amino acids. The CDR3 coding sequence is TGTGCCAGCAGAAACACGGGGGGGCCAGTGGAGACTCAGTACTTC. Translated, it gives CASRNTGGPVETQYF.

This clonotype came up many times. The rearrangement links TRBV12-5 to TRBJ1-6; 8 positions agree with TRBD1. This CDR3 region has 14 residues. Germline V gene sequence: CDR1 LGHNT, CDR2 FRNRAP. V gave up 5 bases and J gave up 10 bases; unmatched junction bases: 7. The CDR3 sequence is CASGPGTGGSPLHF. CDR3 nucleotides: TGTGCTAGTGGTCCCGGGACAGGTGGCTCACCCCTCCACTTT.

A few counts support this clonotype. This rearrangement joins TRBV20-1 to TRBJ2-4; D not resolved. The V gene lost 0 bases and the J gene lost 5 bases, with 11 bases spanning the gap. Germline V gene sequence: CDR1 DFQATT, CDR2 SNEGSKA (reference sequence). The CDR3 has 14 amino acids. CDR3 amino acids: CSARDGVFQNIQYF. DNA of the CDR3: TGCAGTGCTAGAGATGGAGTTTTTCAAAACATTCAGTACTTC.

This clonotype has a handful of counts. CDR3 sequence: CASSKGERETQYF. The CDR3 coding sequence is TGTGCCAGCAGTAAGGGGGAACGAGAGACCCAGTACTTC. The rearrangement joins TRBV6-2 or TRBV6-3 to TRBJ2-5, with D possibly TRBD1 on 6 matching bases. The CDR3 runs to 13 residues. Germline CDR1 reads MNHEY; CDR2 reads SVGEGT. The V and J ends lost 5 bases and 4 bases respectively, with 11 bases between them.

The V gene is TRBV6-2 or TRBV6-3, the J gene TRBJ1-4, with D possibly matching TRBD1 (5 bases). Germline V gene lookup returns CDR1 MNHEY and CDR2 SVGEGT. CDR3 length: 15 residues. The germline V and J ends were trimmed by 0 bases and 5 bases, with 10 bases remaining between them. DNA of the CDR3: TGTGCCAGCAGTTACTCGACAGACGGGAATGAAAAACTGTTTTTT. This translates into CASSYSTDGNEKLFF.

V gene TRBV20-1 combines with J gene TRBJ1-1; D is possibly TRBD1 (5 bases). Between the trimmed V and J ends, which lost 4 bases and 1 base, there was a span of 13 bases. Germline V gives CDR1 DFQATT, CDR2 SNEGSKA (reference sequence). The CDR3 has 14 amino acids. CDR3 amino acids: CSAKGLFGNTEAFF. The CDR3 DNA reads as TGCAGTGCTAAGGGGCTTTTCGGGAACACTGAAGCTTTCTTT.